The 29 T cell receptor beta chains below were found in one sample sequenced in a study of cytomegalovirus exposure and HLA in healthy donors. The PCR made use of 60 Vbeta and 13 Jbeta primers. Assay used: immunoSEQ multiplex PCR; TCRdb lists only in-frame clones, some missing. Among approximately 160,000 clones listed, about 65% were seen once. Source material: PBMCs. Every receptor here comes from a woman in her late teens or twenties in good health and CMV-seropositive.

This clone came up a few times. The V gene is TRBV29-1, the J gene TRBJ2-3, with 8 nucleotides matching TRBD2. The V and J ends lost 7 bases and 0 bases, in that order; junction bases with no gene match: 3. Germline CDR1 is SQVTM and CDR2 is ANQGSEA. This CDR3 region has 13 residues. CDR3 amino acids: CSGSGISTDTQYF. The CDR3 coding sequence is TGCAGCGGTAGCGGGATTAGCACAGATACGCAGTATTTT.

This clone has just a few counts. This chain connects TRBV29-1 to TRBJ2-3; D gene ambiguous. The CDR3 loop spans 11 amino acids. Trimming pared 5 bases from V and 0 bases from J, leaving 3 bases between. Germline CDR1 and CDR2: SQVTM and ANQGSEA. CDR3 nucleotides: TGCAGCGTTCCAAGCACAGATACGCAGTATTTT. This sequence encodes CSVPSTDTQYF.

The chain uses TRBV7-9 and TRBJ2-1, with TRBD1 matching 10 bases. CDR3 length: 15 amino acids. Germline V gives CDR1 SEHNR, CDR2 FQNEAQ (reference sequence). V gave up 3 bases and J gave up 6 bases; unmatched junction bases: 5. The CDR3 DNA follows: TGTGCCAGCAGCTTCCGGGACAGGGGTGGCAATGAGCAGTTCTTC. Translated, it gives CASSFRDRGGNEQFF.

A word on this clone: The junction shows a germline mismatch at one end, possibly a read error. The chain links TRBV7-9 to TRBJ2-7, with D possibly TRBD1 on 6 matching bases. The germline V gene encodes CDR1 SEHNR and CDR2 FQNEAQ (reference sequence). This CDR3 has 15 residues. The CDR3 DNA follows: TGTTCCAGCAGCTCGCAAGTAGGGGGTACGGCCGAGCAGTACTTC. Residues: CSSSSQVGGTAEQYF.

J is TRBJ2-2 and V is TRBV5-6; 9 bases are a match to TRBD1. This CDR3 is built from 13 residues. CDR1 and CDR2 from the germline V gene are SGHDT and YYEEEE. V shed 5 bases and J 6 bases; nucleotides not matched to a gene: 2. The CDR3 is CASRYRGPGELFF. The CDR3 DNA is TGTGCCAGCAGGTACAGGGGGCCCGGGGAGCTGTTTTTT. Using reference TRBV5-6 and TRBJ2-2 for the parts outside the CDR3, the full variable domain is DAGVTQSPTHLIKTRGQQVTLRCSPKSGHDTVSWYQQALGQGPQFIFQYYEEEERQRGNFPDRFSGHQFPNYSSELNVNALLLGDSALYLCASRYRGPGELFFGEGSRLTVL.

V usage is TRBV10-3 and J usage is TRBJ1-6; tentative D call: TRBD1 (5 bases). CDR3 length: 16 residues. Per the germline V gene, CDR1 is ENHRY and CDR2 is SYGVKD. V was shortened by 10 bases and J by 1 base, with 17 bases between the two germline ends. CDR3 sequence reads: CASSPGGVSYNSPLHF. The CDR3 bases are TGTGCCAGCTCACCGGGGGGGGTGTCCTATAATTCACCCCTCCACTTT.

The chain is built from TRBV4-2 and TRBJ2-1; D unresolved. V gave up 1 base and J gave up 7 bases, with 8 bases separating them. This CDR3 region has 13 residues. Germline-derived CDR1 and CDR2 are LGHNA and YNFKEQ. In DNA form, the CDR3 reads TGTGCCAGCAGCCAAGTAGTCAATAATGAGCAGTTCTTC. It yields the protein CASSQVVNNEQFF.

The V and J genes are TRBV30 and TRBJ2-2; tentatively, D is TRBD2 (5 bases). The V gene lost 5 bases and the J gene lost 6 bases, with 10 bases spanning the gap. The CDR3 loop spans 12 amino acids. From germline, CDR1 is GTSNPN and CDR2 SVGIG (reference sequence). Here the CDR3 reads CAWGPGAGELFF. CDR3 nucleotide sequence: TGTGCCTGGGGCCCCGGGGCCGGGGAGCTGTTTTTT.

V and J are TRBV4-1 and TRBJ1-2; 9 bases map to TRBD1. The length of the CDR3 is 14 residues. J gave up 6 bases and V 4 bases, and 6 bases lay outside the gene matches. CDR1 is MGHRA and CDR2 is YSYEKL in the germline V gene. The CDR3 DNA sequence: TGCGCCAGCAGCCTAATCGGGGACAGGGATGGCTACACCTTC. Translated: CASSLIGDRDGYTF.

This chain connects TRBV7-3 to TRBJ2-2, with a possible D match to TRBD1 (5 bases). In germline, CDR1 is SGHTA, CDR2 FQGTGA. Between the trimmed V and J ends, which lost 5 bases and 1 base, there was a span of 11 bases. The CDR3 has 15 residues. The chain's CDR3 is CASSPTGGNTGELFF. The CDR3 DNA follows: TGTGCCAGCAGCCCCACAGGTGGGAACACCGGGGAGCTGTTTTTT. The entire variable domain, with the rest obtained from reference TRBV7-3 and TRBJ2-2, is as follows: GAGVSQTPSNKVTEKGKYVELRCDPISGHTALYWYRQSLGQGPEFLIYFQGTGAADDSGLPNDRFFAVRPEGSVSTLKIQRTERGDSAVYLCASSPTGGNTGELFFGEGSRLTVL.

The chain recombines TRBV28 with TRBJ1-1; TRBD1 aligns across 10 bases. Trimming took 5 bases from V and 10 from J; bases not matched to a gene: 10. The CDR3 consists of 14 residues. From germline, CDR1 is MDHEN and CDR2 SYDVKM. DNA of the CDR3: TGTGCCAGCAGTAGCCCCGGGACAGGGGAGAGAGCTTTCTTT. Translating gives CASSSPGTGERAFF.

This chain connects TRBV13 to TRBJ2-3; TRBD1 is a possible D gene (5 bases). V was pared by 2 bases and J by 5 bases, with 11 bases between. This CDR3 has 14 amino acids. Germline V gives CDR1 PRHDT, CDR2 FYEKMQ (reference sequence). CDR3 sequence reads: CASSLRQGLDTQYF. DNA for the CDR3: TGTGCCAGCAGCTTAAGGCAGGGTTTAGATACGCAGTATTTT.

In regard to this clone: The identical CDR3 is also encoded by other nucleotide sequences in the sample. The rearrangement uses TRBV6-6 and TRBJ1-1; TRBD1 matches at 8 bases. CDR1 and CDR2 (germline): MNHNY, SVGAGI (reference sequence). Losses at the gene ends were 0 bases for V and 8 bases for J; bases not matched to a gene: 8. The CDR3 has 15 residues. CDR3 sequence reads: CASSYSPGQGTEAFF. CDR3 sequence (DNA): TGTGCCAGCAGTTACTCACCTGGACAGGGTACAGAAGCTTTCTTT.

The chain combines TRBV29-1 with TRBJ1-2; the match to TRBD1 covers 12 bases. The ends lost 7 bases at V and 6 bases at J; junction bases unmatched: 6. The germline gives CDR1 SQVTM, CDR2 ANQGSEA. The CDR3 is 13 amino acids. CDR3 bases: TGCAGCGCCCGGGACAGGGGGCATAATGGCTACACCTTC. Protein: CSARDRGHNGYTF.

This chain uses TRBV5-1 with TRBJ2-3; no clear D gene. The germline gives CDR1 SGHRS, CDR2 YFSETQ. The CDR3 is 12 amino acids. The V end was cut by 4 bases, the J end by 6 bases, with 9 bases between. CDR3 bases: TGCGCCAGCAGCCTATACGGGGATACGCAGTATTTT. Its translation is CASSLYGDTQYF.

This clone was detected only a few times. This chain links TRBV30 with TRBJ1-1; D uncertain. Germline V CDR1 and CDR2: GTSNPN, SVGIG (reference sequence). The CDR3 consists of 14 residues. V dropped 0 bases and J dropped 5 bases, with 13 bases sitting between them. The CDR3 sequence: CAWSVHSQTTEAFF. For the CDR3, the DNA is TGTGCCTGGAGTGTACACAGTCAAACGACTGAAGCTTTCTTT.

J is TRBJ1-2 and V is TRBV27; TRBD1 might be the D (5 bases). V lost 5 bases, J lost 8 bases, and 15 bases lay in between. This CDR3 comprises 13 residues. The germline gives CDR1 MNHEY, CDR2 SMNVEV (reference sequence). In nucleotides, the CDR3 is TGTGCCAGCAGTCCACAGTGGGGCGAGGGCTACACCTTC. The encoded protein is CASSPQWGEGYTF.

This clone was observed a handful of times. V usage is TRBV5-4 and J usage is TRBJ2-7, with D unresolved. Per the germline V gene, CDR1 is SGHNT and CDR2 is YYREEE (reference sequence). V shed 3 bases and J shed 3 bases, with 7 bases lying between them. This CDR3 comprises 12 residues. The CDR3 is CASSSYLYEQYF. CDR3 bases: TGTGCCAGCAGCTCCTACCTCTACGAGCAGTACTTC.

The chain links TRBV2 to TRBJ1-1; no reliable D call. The ends were cut back, 7 bases at V and 1 base at J, with 7 bases in the middle. This CDR3 has 12 residues. Germline V lookup: CDR1 SNHLY, CDR2 FYNNEI. In nucleotides, the CDR3 is TGTGCCAGCACGTTCGGGAACACTGAAGCTTTCTTT. Its translation: CASTFGNTEAFF.

This clone was observed once. The rearrangement uses TRBV6-5 and TRBJ1-1; D gene uncertain. Germline V gives CDR1 MNHEY, CDR2 SVGAGI. There are 14 residues in the CDR3. Trimming cost V 5 bases and J 11 bases, with 21 bases left between them. The CDR3 reads CASSATLYRVRAFF. The DNA for the CDR3 is TGTGCCAGCAGTGCAACGCTTTACAGAGTAAGGGCTTTCTTT.

The chain carries TRBV27 and TRBJ1-1; no firm D call. The CDR3 loop spans 13 amino acids. CDR1 is MNHEY and CDR2 is SMNVEV in the germline V gene (reference sequence). With 2 bases removed from V and 6 bases from J, the gap between germline ends came to 10 bases. Written as DNA, the CDR3 is TGTGCCAGCAGTTTAATGGGGAGGGCTGAAGCTTTCTTT. This encodes CASSLMGRAEAFF.

V and J are TRBV7-9 and TRBJ2-5; TRBD2 aligns across 10 bases. The germline gives CDR1 SEHNR, CDR2 FQNEAQ (reference sequence). V was clipped by 6 bases and J by 5 bases; unmatched bases: 9. The CDR3 consists of 15 residues. The CDR3 DNA sequence: TGTGCCAGCAGGTCACTAGCGGGGATGGAGGAGACCCAGTACTTC. It is translated as CASRSLAGMEETQYF.

The V and J genes are TRBV30 and TRBJ1-6; 12 nucleotides match TRBD1. After removal of 3 bases from V and 6 bases from J, the junction contained 6 bases not matched to a gene. The CDR3 has 16 amino acids. In germline, CDR1 is GTSNPN, CDR2 SVGIG (reference sequence). CDR3 amino acids: CAWRAGTGGANSPLHF. In DNA form, the CDR3 reads TGTGCCTGGAGGGCCGGGACAGGGGGCGCTAATTCACCCCTCCACTTT.

This clone was detected only a few times. The rearrangement joins TRBV4-2 to TRBJ2-7; tentative D call: TRBD1 (6 bases). The CDR3 consists of 15 residues. V was clipped by 0 bases and J by 5 bases, with 14 bases between them. The germline CDR1 and CDR2 sequences are LGHNA and YNFKEQ. CDR3 residues: CASSQDQGGDDEQYF. Written as DNA, the CDR3 is TGTGCCAGCAGCCAAGATCAAGGGGGAGACGACGAGCAGTACTTC.

V and J are TRBV6-5 and TRBJ1-2; D unclear. V lost 3 bases to trimming and J lost 4 bases, with 15 bases between them. CDR3 size: 15 residues. Germline V gene data show CDR1 as MNHEY and CDR2 as SVGAGI. The DNA of the CDR3 is TGTGCCAGCAGTTATCTTGGGCTTGAGACCTATGGCTACACCTTC. Protein product: CASSYLGLETYGYTF.

This chain uses TRBV7-9 with TRBJ1-2; D may be TRBD1 (5 bases). Per the germline V gene, CDR1 is SEHNR and CDR2 is FQNEAQ (reference sequence). The CDR3 contains 14 residues. V was cut by 7 bases and J by 8 bases, with 20 bases left in between. The CDR3 sequence is CASTQMGGAAGYTF. In DNA, the CDR3 is TGTGCCAGCACCCAAATGGGAGGGGCTGCGGGCTACACCTTC.

The chain uses TRBV28 and TRBJ1-2; the D is unclear. The CDR3 sequence is 15 residues long. V lost 6 bases and J 11 bases, leaving 25 bases between the germline ends. Germline V gene data show CDR1 as MDHEN and CDR2 as SYDVKM. CDR3 nucleotides: TGTGCCAGCAGCACAATACTCGGGTCTCTCCGTTATTACACCTTC. It is translated as CASSTILGSLRYYTF.

This clone was picked up one time. This chain joins TRBV27 and TRBJ2-7; 7 nucleotides match TRBD1. Germline CDR1 and CDR2: MNHEY and SMNVEV (reference sequence). V was pared by 3 bases and J by 2 bases, with 16 bases of the junction left unmatched. The CDR3 has 18 amino acids. The CDR3 is CASSFRHGTADLTYEQYF. CDR3 nucleotide sequence: TGTGCCAGCAGTTTTCGTCATGGGACAGCCGATTTAACCTACGAGCAGTACTTC.

The V call is TRBV4-1, the J call TRBJ2-2; weak D call: TRBD1 (5 bases). The CDR3 contains 16 residues. CDR1 MGHRA and CDR2 YSYEKL come from the germline V gene. Trimming shortened V by 4 bases and J by 5 bases, and 17 bases separated the two germline ends. The CDR3 nucleotides are TGCGCCAGCAGCCCAAGGGGCAGGGCAGGGACCGGGGAGCTGTTTTTT. Translation: CASSPRGRAGTGELFF.